This entry describes one TCR beta chain. The specificity of this receptor is unknown. One base away there is no much larger clone; base qualities are not given. This specimen comes from a study of T cell changes during pregnancy in multiple sclerosis (dated by TCRdb to the late 2010s). As for the study more broadly: Changes in the T cell repertoire over the course of pregnancy were examined in this study in women with multiple sclerosis.

Library construction relied on the immunoSEQ multiplex PCR assay. Held by TCRdb, this immuneACCESS table contains in-frame sequences only and omits some clones. Under half of the omission traces to an unresolved V gene where checked; the cause of the rest is unknown. The table for this sample lists roughly 56,000 clones; about 89% of them were counted only once. The ten top clones hold about 0.49% of the sample. The germline V end is reduced by 0 bases and the J end by 4 bases; junction bases left unmatched: 8. CDR1 and CDR2 were assigned from the germline V gene (reference sequence) as LNHNV and YYDKDF. From the cysteine up to the phenylalanine, the CDR3 has a length of 16 residues. CDR3 DNA is the only sequence kept; it has 48 bases, read in frame from the first base.

The TCR was taken from a female donor in good health, enrolled as a control in a pregnancy study. Source: CD4+ T cells from peripheral blood mononuclear cells, taken after pregnancy. In this chain, TRBV15 is recombined with TRBJ1-2, with TRBD1 matching 7 junction bases. CDR3 sequence: CATSRERGTASYGYTF. The DNA reads as follows: TGTGCCACCAGCAGAGAGAGAGGGACAGCAAGCTATGGCTACACCTTC.